This record looks at one T cell receptor (beta chain) sequence and its context. The target antigen is unknown. The CDR3 is 12 amino acids. In germline, CDR1 is SQVTM, CDR2 ANQGSEA. The use of a sample-barcoded 5' primer and a J-beta primer mix characterized a second PCR of roughly 7 to 11 cycles. TCRdb independently ran MiXCR on the 5' RACE reads; one entry per CDR3 protein. Among about 970,000 distinct CDR3 sequences, 51% were seen once, and the ten largest hold around 21%. This specimen belongs to a study of blood T cells in healthy people across ages. Study-level results: It was held that the diversity estimates obtained from one million T cells were underestimates. As age increased, TCR beta diversity per million T cells fell in a roughly linear fashion. Unsorted PBMC input precluded a conclusive naive versus antigen-experienced comparison.

The chain has TRBV29-1 and TRBJ2-5, with unresolved D. The DNA end lines up better with TRBJ2-7; the J call may be wrong. The clonotype was recovered from a woman aged 55-70 years in good health. Source material: blood. The CDR3 loop reads CSVAAASYEQYF. The CDR3 nucleotides are TGCAGCGTTGCGGCGGCCTCCTACGAGCAGTACTTC.